The sequence of this T cell receptor (beta chain) was determined in a study of T cell responses to AZD1222 COVID-19 vaccine. Study-level points and caveats: Donors were mostly white British, more females; clonal diversity possibly underestimated. At baseline, just a handful of AZD1222 recipients tested seropositive. Repertoire sampling was restricted to post-peak T cell response timepoints. A reported finding is that nearly half of spike-specific TCRs target unmutated variant regions.

Profiling relied on immunoSEQ multiplex PCR, and the TCRdb table lists in-frame clones only, not all of them. The sample holds 200,000 or so clones, about 94% seen once. In regard to this clone: The antigen is not known.

The sample consisted of peripheral blood, taken on day 0 of AZD1222 vaccination. This receptor was taken from an adult in good health.

CDR3 in DNA: TGTGCCAGCGGCGAGACAAGTGAGCCCTACAATGAGCAGTTCTTC. The encoded protein is CASGETSEPYNEQFF. The J gene is TRBJ2-1, the V gene TRBV6-5; D call uncertain. The V gene lost 8 bases and the J gene lost 2 bases, with 16 bases spanning the gap. Germline values: CDR1 MNHEY, CDR2 SVGAGI. The CDR3 has 15 amino acids.